The 11 T cell receptor beta chains given below trace back to one sample, sequenced in a study of cytomegalovirus exposure and HLA in healthy donors. A multiplex PCR was run with 60 Vbeta primers and 13 Jbeta primers. The table came from immunoSEQ multiplex PCR; TCRdb's copy has only in-frame clones and leaves some out. The repertoire shows approximately 76,000 clones; the top ten hold about 3.8%. The material sequenced was PBMCs. These receptor sequences come from a man between 18 and 29 years old in good health and CMV-seropositive.

Notes on this clone: A junction boundary mismatches the germline segment, possibly from a read error. The chain uses TRBV27 and TRBJ2-7, with a possible D match to TRBD1 (5 bases). This CDR3 comprises 13 residues. Germline values: CDR1 MNHEY, CDR2 SMNVEV (reference sequence). In nucleotides, the CDR3 is TGTGCCAGCAGTTTACAGCTCTCAGGGATCCCTTGGTTC. As protein: CASSLQLSGIPWF.

The chain has TRBV28 and TRBJ2-1; D is perhaps TRBD2 (6 bases). CDR1 is MDHEN, CDR2 SYDVKM, per germline. CDR3 length equals 15 residues. Trimming shortened V by 8 bases and J by 6 bases, and 20 bases separated the two germline ends. DNA of the CDR3: TGTGCCAGCGGTAAGCCGGGAGTGCCATCCAATGAGCAGTTCTTC. Translating gives CASGKPGVPSNEQFF.

This chain connects TRBV5-1 to TRBJ2-3, with 9 bases lining up with TRBD1. V lost 4 bases, J lost 2 bases, and 8 bases stayed unmatched. CDR3 length equals 16 residues. CDR1 SGHRS and CDR2 YFSETQ come from the germline V gene. The CDR3 DNA reads as TGCGCCAGCAGCGTAACCGGGACAGGGATCACAGATACGCAGTATTTT. This translates into CASSVTGTGITDTQYF.

The chain carries TRBV4-1 and TRBJ1-2; D perhaps matches TRBD1 (5 bases). There are 15 residues in the CDR3. The V and J ends lost 7 bases and 5 bases respectively, with 20 bases between them. Germline V gives CDR1 MGHRA, CDR2 YSYEKL. This CDR3 reads CASNQIGKRGYGYTF. CDR3 nucleotide sequence: TGCGCCAGCAACCAGATAGGCAAAAGGGGATATGGCTACACCTTC.

This chain links TRBV4-2 with TRBJ2-2; a possible D gene is TRBD2 (6 bases). Germline values: CDR1 LGHNA, CDR2 YNFKEQ. V shed 11 bases and J shed 5 bases, with 15 bases lying between them. The CDR3 is made up of 13 amino acids. This chain's CDR3 is CAAREGRTGELFF. The CDR3, as DNA: TGTGCCGCTAGAGAGGGGAGGACCGGGGAGCTGTTTTTT.

V and J are TRBV2 and TRBJ2-2, with D perhaps TRBD1 (5 bases). Trimming removed 8 bases from V and 4 bases from J, with 17 bases in between. The germline V gene has CDR1 SNHLY and CDR2 FYNNEI. The CDR3 contains 15 residues. CDR3 nucleotides: TGTGCCAGCCAAAGAGGTTCAGGGTCCACCGGGGAGCTGTTTTTT. This sequence encodes CASQRGSGSTGELFF.

J is TRBJ2-2 and V is TRBV7-9, with D perhaps TRBD1 (5 bases). CDR1 is SEHNR and CDR2 is FQNEAQ in the germline V gene (reference sequence). This CDR3 is built from 13 residues. Between the trimmed V and J ends, which lost 6 bases and 4 bases, there was a span of 9 bases. The CDR3 sequence: CASSWTTTGELFF. The CDR3 DNA sequence: TGTGCCAGCAGTTGGACAACCACCGGGGAGCTGTTTTTT.

V usage is TRBV4-1 and J usage is TRBJ2-7; 8 positions match TRBD2. CDR1 and CDR2 from the germline V gene are MGHRA and YSYEKL. The CDR3 contains 18 residues. The junction had 11 bases not matched to a gene; V was cut back by 0 bases and J by 1 base. CDR3 sequence: CASSQDPVGRVVSYEQYF. The CDR3 bases are TGCGCCAGCAGCCAAGATCCTGTCGGGAGGGTCGTGTCCTACGAGCAGTACTTC.

The CDR3 DNA is TGTGCCAGCAGTCGACAGGGCTGGGATACGCAGTATTTT. This sequence encodes CASSRQGWDTQYF. This rearrangement joins TRBV6-5 to TRBJ2-3; TRBD1 aligns across 7 bases. The CDR3 extends over 13 amino acids. The V gene's germline CDR1 is MNHEY and CDR2 SVGAGI. J lost 6 bases, V lost 5 bases, and 5 bases had no gene match.

Here the CDR3 DNA reads TGTGCCAGTTTAGCGGGAGGCGACACCGGGGAGCTGTTTTTT. The encoded protein is CASLAGGDTGELFF. V and J are TRBV28 and TRBJ2-2; 10 bases fit TRBD2. This CDR3 has 14 amino acids. Germline lookup yields CDR1 MDHEN and CDR2 SYDVKM. Trimming removed 9 bases from V and 3 bases from J; junction bases left unmatched: 4.

The genes are TRBV27 and TRBJ2-7; 9 nucleotides align to TRBD1. V lost 7 bases and J lost 0; bases outside the gene matches: 7. The CDR3 has 15 residues. Germline V gives CDR1 MNHEY, CDR2 SMNVEV (reference sequence). This CDR3 reads CASKLGQGNSYEQYF. DNA of the CDR3: TGTGCCAGCAAACTAGGACAGGGGAACTCCTACGAGCAGTACTTC.